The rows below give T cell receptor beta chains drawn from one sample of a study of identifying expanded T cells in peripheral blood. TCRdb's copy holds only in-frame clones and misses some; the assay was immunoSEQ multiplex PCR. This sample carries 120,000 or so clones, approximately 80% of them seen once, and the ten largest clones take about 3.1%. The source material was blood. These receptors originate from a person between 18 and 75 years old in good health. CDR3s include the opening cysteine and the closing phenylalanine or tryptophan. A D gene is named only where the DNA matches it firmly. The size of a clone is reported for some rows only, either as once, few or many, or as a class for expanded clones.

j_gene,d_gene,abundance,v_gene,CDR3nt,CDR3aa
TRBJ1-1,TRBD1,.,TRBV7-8,TGTGCCAGCAGCTTACCGACAGGGCTGAACACTGAAGCTTTCTTT,CASSLPTGLNTEAFF
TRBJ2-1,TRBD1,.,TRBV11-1,TGTGCCAGCAGCTTAGACCTCCTGGGACAGGGGTACAATGAGCAGTTCTTC,CASSLDLLGQGYNEQFF
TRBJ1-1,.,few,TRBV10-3,TGTGCCGTAAAGGACACCAGGACCCTGAACACTGAAGCTTTCTTT,CAVKDTRTLNTEAFF
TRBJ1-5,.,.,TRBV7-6,TGTGCCAGCAGCGAACAGGTGCGGGGGGGCAATCAGCCCCAGCATTTT,CASSEQVRGGNQPQHF
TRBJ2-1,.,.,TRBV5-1,TGCGCCAGCAGCTTGGTTCCGGGAGAGTACAATGAGCAGTTCTTC,CASSLVPGEYNEQFF
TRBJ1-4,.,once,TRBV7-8,TGTGCCAGCAGCCCCCCCGTCGGGGAAAAACTGTTTTTT,CASSPPVGEKLFF
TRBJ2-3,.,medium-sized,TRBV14,TGTGCCAGCAGCGAATTGGACACTTCTAGCACAGATACGCAGTATTTT,CASSELDTSSTDTQYF
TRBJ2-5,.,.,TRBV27,TGTGCCAGCAGTTTTCGACAGAGGGAGACCCAGTACTTC,CASSFRQRETQYF
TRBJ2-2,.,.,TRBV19,TGTGCCAGTAGTTCTCCCCAGGGCCCACTTAACACCGGGGAGCTGTTTTTT,CASSSPQGPLNTGELFF
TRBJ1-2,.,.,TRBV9,TGTGCCAGCAGCGTAGTAGAGGGGCCAACACCTACCCCCAGGAATGGCTACACCTTC,CASSVVEGPTPTPRNGYTF
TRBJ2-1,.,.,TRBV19,TGTGCCAGTAGTATATTACAGGGTTTGCCCGTTAATGAGCAGTTCTTC,CASSILQGLPVNEQFF
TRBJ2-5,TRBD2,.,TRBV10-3,TGTGCCATCAGTGAGGTCCTAGCGGGACAAGAGACCCAGTACTTC,CAISEVLAGQETQYF
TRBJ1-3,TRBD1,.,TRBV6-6,TGTGCCAGCAGGCCGGACAGGACCTCTGGAAACACCATATATTTT,CASRPDRTSGNTIYF